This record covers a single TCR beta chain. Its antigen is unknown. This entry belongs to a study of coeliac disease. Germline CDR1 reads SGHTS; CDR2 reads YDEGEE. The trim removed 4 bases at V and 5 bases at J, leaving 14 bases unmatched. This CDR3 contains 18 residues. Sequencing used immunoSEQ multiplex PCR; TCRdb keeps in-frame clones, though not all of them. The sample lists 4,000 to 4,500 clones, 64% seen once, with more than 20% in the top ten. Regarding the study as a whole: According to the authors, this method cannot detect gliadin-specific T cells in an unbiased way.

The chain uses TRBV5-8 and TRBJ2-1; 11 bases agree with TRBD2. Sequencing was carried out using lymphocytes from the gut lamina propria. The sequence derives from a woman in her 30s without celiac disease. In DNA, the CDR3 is TGTGCCAGCAGCATCCCCTCGGCGGATAGCGGGGGGGACAATGAGCAGTTCTTC. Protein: CASSIPSADSGGDNEQFF.